This TCR beta chain was profiled in a study of OX40 agonist ivuxolimab in advanced cancers. Background on the study: The dose of intravenous ivuxolimab that patients received every 2 weeks ranged from 0.01 to 10 mg/kg. The eligibility criteria allowed prior anti-PD-1, anti-PD-L1 or anti-CTLA-4 therapy, and about 40% had some.

Enrollment shut out patients with autoimmune disease history or systemic immunosuppression. The study sampled blood at baseline, cycle 4 day 1, and cycle 7 day 1. The CDR3 totals 15 residues. V was clipped by 5 bases and J by 4 bases; unmatched bases: 9. Germline assignment: CDR1 SGHTA and CDR2 FQGNSA. Assay: immunoSEQ multiplex PCR; the TCRdb copy retains only in-frame clones and omits some. The sample yields 15,000 to 20,000 clones, 90% seen once. The sequencing here drew on CD4+ or CD8+ T cells sorted from blood, taken in a trial of the OX40 agonist ivuxolimab. The rearrangement links TRBV7-2 to TRBJ2-7; 9 bases match TRBD2. The receptor was derived from an adult with an advanced solid tumor such as melanoma, head and neck, liver or kidney cancer. The CDR3 loop is CASSILSGSSYEQYF. Written as DNA, the CDR3 is TGTGCCAGCAGCATCCTTAGCGGGAGTTCGTACGAGCAGTACTTC.